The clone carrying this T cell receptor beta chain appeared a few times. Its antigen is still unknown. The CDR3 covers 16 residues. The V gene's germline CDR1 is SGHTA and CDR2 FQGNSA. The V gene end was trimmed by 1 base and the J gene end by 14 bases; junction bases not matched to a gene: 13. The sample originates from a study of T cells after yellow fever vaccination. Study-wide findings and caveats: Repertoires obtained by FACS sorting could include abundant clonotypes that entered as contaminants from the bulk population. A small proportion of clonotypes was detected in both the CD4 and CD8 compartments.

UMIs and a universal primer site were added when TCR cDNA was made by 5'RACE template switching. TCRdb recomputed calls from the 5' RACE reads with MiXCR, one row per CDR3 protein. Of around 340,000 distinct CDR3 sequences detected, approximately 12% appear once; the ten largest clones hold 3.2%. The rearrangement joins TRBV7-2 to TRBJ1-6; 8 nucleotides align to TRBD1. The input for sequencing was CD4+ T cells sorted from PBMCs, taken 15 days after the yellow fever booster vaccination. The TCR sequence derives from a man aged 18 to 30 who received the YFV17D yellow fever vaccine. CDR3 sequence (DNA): TGTGCCAGCAGCTTAGTCCGTACAGGGGGGAGTGGAGCCCTCCACTTT. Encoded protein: CASSLVRTGGSGALHF.